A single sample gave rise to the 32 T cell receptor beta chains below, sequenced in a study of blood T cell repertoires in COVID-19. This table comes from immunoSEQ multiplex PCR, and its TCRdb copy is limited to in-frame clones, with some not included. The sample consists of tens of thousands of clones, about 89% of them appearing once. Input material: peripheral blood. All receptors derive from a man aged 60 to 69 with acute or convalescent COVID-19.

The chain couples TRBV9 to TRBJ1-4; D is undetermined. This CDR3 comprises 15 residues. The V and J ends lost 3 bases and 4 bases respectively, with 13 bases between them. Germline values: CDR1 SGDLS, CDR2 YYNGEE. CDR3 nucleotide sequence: TGTGCCAGCAGCGCCAACAGCGGCCTTAATGAAAAACTGTTTTTT. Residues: CASSANSGLNEKLFF.

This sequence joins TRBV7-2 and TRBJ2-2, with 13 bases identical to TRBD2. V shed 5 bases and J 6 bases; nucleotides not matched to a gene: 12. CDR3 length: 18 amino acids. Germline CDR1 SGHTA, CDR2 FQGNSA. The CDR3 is CASSPRPLLAGGPGELFF. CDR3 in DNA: TGTGCCAGCAGCCCACGCCCCTTACTAGCGGGAGGGCCCGGGGAGCTGTTTTTT.

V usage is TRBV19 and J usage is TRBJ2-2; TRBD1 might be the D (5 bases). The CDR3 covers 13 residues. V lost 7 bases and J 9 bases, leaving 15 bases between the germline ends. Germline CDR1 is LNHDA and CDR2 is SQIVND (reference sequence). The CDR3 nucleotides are TGTGCCAGTATAGAGGAGATGGGGCGGGAGCTGTTTTTT. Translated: CASIEEMGRELFF.

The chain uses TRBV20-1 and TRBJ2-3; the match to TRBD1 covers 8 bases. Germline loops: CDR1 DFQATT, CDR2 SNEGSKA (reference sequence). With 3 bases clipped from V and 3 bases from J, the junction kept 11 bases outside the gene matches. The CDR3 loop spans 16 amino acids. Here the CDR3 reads CSASTLDRGSTDTQYF. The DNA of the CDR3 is TGCAGTGCTAGTACGTTAGACAGGGGAAGTACAGATACGCAGTATTTT.

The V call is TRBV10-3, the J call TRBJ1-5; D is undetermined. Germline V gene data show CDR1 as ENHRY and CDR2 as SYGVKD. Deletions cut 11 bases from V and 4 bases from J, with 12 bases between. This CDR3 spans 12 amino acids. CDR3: CASGSLNQPQHF. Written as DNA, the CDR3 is TGTGCCTCCGGGTCCTTGAATCAGCCCCAGCATTTT.

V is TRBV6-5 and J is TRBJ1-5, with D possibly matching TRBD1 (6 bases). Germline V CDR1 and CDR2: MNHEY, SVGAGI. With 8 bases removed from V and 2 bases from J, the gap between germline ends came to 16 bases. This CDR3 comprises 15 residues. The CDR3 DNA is TGTGCCAGCTCAGTTACCTGGACAGGCAATCAGCCCCAGCATTTT. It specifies CASSVTWTGNQPQHF.

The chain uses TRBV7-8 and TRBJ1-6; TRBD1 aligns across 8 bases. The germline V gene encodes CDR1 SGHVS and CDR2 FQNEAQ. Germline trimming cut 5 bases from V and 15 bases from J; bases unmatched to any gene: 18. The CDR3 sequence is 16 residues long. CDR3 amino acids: CASSPRGGTGVYLLHF. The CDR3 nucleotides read TGTGCCAGCAGCCCGCGGGGCGGGACAGGTGTCTATCTCCTCCACTTT.

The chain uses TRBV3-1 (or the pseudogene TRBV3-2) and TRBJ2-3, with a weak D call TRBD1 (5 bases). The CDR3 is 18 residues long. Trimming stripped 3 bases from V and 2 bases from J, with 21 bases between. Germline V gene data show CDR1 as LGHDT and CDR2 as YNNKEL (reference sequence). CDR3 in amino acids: CASSQGQQANEFTDTQYF. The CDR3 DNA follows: TGTGCCAGCAGCCAGGGGCAACAAGCAAACGAATTCACAGATACGCAGTATTTT.

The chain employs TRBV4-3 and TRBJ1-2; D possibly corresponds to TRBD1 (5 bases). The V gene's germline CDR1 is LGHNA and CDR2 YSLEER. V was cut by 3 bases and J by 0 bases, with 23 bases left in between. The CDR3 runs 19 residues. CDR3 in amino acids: CASSHRQYSIGPSNYGYTF. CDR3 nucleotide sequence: TGCGCCAGCAGCCATAGACAGTACTCGATCGGACCTTCTAACTATGGCTACACCTTC.

The CDR3 here is CASSWSVEIGGELFF. As DNA, the CDR3 is TGCGCCAGCAGCTGGTCAGTCGAAATCGGGGGGGAGCTGTTTTTT. V usage is TRBV5-1 and J usage is TRBJ2-2; D not resolved. CDR1 is SGHRS, CDR2 YFSETQ, per germline. The germline V and J ends were trimmed by 3 bases and 8 bases, with 17 bases remaining between them. The CDR3 is 15 amino acids.

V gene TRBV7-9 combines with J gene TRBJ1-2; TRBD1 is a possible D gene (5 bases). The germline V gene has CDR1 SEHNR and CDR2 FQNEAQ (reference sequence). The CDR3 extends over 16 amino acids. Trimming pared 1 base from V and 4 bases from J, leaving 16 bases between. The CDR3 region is CASSLVGREVGYGYTF. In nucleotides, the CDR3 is TGTGCCAGCAGCTTAGTTGGCAGGGAAGTAGGCTATGGCTACACCTTC.

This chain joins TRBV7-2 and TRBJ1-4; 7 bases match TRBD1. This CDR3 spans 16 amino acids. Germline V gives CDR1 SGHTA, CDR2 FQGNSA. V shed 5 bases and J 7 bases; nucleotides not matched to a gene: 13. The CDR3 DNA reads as TGTGCCAGCAGCGTACAGGGGTCGAACAGTCGTGAAAAACTGTTTTTT. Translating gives CASSVQGSNSREKLFF.

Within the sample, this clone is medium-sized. The chain's CDR3 is CAISESEDYNEQFF. The CDR3 coding sequence is TGTGCCATCAGTGAGTCAGAGGACTACAATGAGCAGTTCTTC. This chain connects TRBV10-3 to TRBJ2-1; D is uncertain. V gave up 0 bases and J gave up 3 bases, with 6 bases separating them. Germline V CDR1 and CDR2: ENHRY, SYGVKD. The CDR3 covers 14 residues.

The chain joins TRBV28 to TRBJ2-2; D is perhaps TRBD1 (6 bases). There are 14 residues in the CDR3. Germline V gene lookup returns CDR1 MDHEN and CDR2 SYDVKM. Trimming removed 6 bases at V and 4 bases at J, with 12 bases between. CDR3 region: CASRPQGSTGELFF. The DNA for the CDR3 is TGTGCCAGCAGGCCACAGGGTTCCACCGGGGAGCTGTTTTTT.

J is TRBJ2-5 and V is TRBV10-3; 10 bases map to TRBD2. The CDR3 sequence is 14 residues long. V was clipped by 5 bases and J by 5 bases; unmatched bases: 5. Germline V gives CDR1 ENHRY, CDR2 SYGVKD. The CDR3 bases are TGTGCCATCAGTTCAGCGGGAGGGGGTGAGACCCAGTACTTC. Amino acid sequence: CAISSAGGGETQYF.

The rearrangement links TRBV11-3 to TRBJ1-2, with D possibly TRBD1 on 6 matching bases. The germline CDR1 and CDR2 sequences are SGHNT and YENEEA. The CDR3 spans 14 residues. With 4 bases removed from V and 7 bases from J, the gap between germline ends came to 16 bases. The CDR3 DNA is TGTGCCAGCAGCTACCCGGGAGGCAGGGGTGGCTACACCTTC. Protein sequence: CASSYPGGRGGYTF. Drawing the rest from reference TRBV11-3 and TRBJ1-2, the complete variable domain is EAGVVQSPRYKIIEKKQPVAFWCNPISGHNTLYWYLQNLGQGPELLIRYENEEAVDDSQLPKDRFSAERLKGVDSTLKIQPAELGDSAVYLCASSYPGGRGGYTFGSGTRLTVV.

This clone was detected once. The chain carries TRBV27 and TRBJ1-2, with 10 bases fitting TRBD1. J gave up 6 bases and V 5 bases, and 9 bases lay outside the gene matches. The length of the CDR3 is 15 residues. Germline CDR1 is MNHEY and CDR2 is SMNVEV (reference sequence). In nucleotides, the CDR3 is TGTGCCAGCAGTCTGGACAGGGGGTTTTACAATGGCTACACCTTC. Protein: CASSLDRGFYNGYTF.

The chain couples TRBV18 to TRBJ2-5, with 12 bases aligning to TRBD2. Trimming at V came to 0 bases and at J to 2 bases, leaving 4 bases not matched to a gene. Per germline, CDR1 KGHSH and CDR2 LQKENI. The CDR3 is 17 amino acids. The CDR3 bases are TGTGCCAGCTCACCACCTGGACTAGCGGGACTACAAGAGACCCAGTACTTC. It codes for CASSPPGLAGLQETQYF.

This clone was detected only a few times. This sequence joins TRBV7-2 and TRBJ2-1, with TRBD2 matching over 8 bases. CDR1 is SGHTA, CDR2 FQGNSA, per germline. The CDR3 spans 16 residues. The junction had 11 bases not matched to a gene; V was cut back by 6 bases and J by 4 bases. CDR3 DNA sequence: TGTGCCAGCAGGCGGGGGGCGGGATCAGGATACAATGAGCAGTTCTTC. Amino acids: CASRRGAGSGYNEQFF.

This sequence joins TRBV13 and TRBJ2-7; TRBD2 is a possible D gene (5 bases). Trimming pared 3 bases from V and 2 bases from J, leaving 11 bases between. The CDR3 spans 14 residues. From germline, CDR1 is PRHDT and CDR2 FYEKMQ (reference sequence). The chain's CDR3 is CASSFSNSAYEQYF. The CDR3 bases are TGTGCCAGCAGCTTCTCGAATAGCGCCTACGAGCAGTACTTC. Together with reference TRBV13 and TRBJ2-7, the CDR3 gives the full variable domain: AAGVIQSPRHLIKEKRETATLKCYPIPRHDTVYWYQQGPGQDPQFLISFYEKMQSDKGSIPDRFSAQQFSDYHSELNMSSLELGDSALYFCASSFSNSAYEQYFGPGTRLTVT.

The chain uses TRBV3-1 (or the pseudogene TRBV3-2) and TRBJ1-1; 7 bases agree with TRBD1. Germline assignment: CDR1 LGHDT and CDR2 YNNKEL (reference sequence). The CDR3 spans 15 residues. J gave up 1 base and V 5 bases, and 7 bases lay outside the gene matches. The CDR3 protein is CASSDGRTGNTEAFF. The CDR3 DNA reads TGTGCCAGCAGCGACGGACGGACAGGGAACACTGAAGCTTTCTTT.

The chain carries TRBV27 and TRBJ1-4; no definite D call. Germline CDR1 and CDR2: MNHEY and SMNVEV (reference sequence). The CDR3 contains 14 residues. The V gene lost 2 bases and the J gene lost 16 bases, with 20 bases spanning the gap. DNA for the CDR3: TGTGCCAGCAGTTTAAATCGTCAGTCCGAAGTTTCGTTTTTT. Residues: CASSLNRQSEVSFF.

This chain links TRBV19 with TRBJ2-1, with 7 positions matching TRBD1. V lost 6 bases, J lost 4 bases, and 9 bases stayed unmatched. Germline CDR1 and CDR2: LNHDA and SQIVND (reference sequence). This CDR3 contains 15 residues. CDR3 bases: TGTGCCAGTAGCACCCGACAGGGATTGTACAATGAGCAGTTCTTC. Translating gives CASSTRQGLYNEQFF.

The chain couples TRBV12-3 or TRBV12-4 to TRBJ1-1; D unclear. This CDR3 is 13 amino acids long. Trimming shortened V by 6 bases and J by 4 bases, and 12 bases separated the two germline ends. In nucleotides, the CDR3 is TGTGCCAGCAGCCCCCAGGCGATCACTGAAGCTTTCTTT. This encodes CASSPQAITEAFF.

CDR3 loop: CASSYSRGNEQFF. The CDR3 DNA sequence: TGTGCCAGCAGTTACTCGAGGGGGAATGAGCAGTTCTTC. The rearrangement links TRBV6-5 to TRBJ2-1; TRBD1 might be the D (6 bases). CDR1 and CDR2 from the germline V gene are MNHEY and SVGAGI. This CDR3 is 13 amino acids long. V lost 0 bases to trimming and J lost 7 bases, with 7 bases between them.

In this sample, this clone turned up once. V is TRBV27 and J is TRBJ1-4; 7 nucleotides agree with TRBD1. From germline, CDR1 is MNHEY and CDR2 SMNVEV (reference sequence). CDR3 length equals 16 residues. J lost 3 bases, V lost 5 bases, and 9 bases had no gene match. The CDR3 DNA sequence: TGTGCCAGCAGTCTGACTCACAGGGGTGCTAATGAAAAACTGTTTTTT. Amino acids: CASSLTHRGANEKLFF.

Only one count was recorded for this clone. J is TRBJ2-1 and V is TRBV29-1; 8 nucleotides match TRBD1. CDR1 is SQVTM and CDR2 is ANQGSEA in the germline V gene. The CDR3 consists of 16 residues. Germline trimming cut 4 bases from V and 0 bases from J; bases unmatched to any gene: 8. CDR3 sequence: CSVVSGTGSSYNEQFF. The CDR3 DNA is TGCAGCGTTGTATCCGGGACAGGTAGCTCCTACAATGAGCAGTTCTTC.

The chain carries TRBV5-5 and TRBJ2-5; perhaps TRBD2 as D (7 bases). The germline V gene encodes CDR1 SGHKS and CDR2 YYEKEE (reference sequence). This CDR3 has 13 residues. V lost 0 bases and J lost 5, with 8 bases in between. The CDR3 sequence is CASSLEGGETQYF. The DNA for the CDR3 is TGTGCCAGCAGCTTGGAGGGGGGGGAGACCCAGTACTTC.

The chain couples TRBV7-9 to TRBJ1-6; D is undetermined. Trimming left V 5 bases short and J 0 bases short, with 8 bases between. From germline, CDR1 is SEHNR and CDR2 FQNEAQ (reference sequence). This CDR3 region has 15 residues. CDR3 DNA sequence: TGTGCCAGCAGCCCTCTCAGCTCCTATAATTCACCCCTCCACTTT. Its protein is CASSPLSSYNSPLHF.

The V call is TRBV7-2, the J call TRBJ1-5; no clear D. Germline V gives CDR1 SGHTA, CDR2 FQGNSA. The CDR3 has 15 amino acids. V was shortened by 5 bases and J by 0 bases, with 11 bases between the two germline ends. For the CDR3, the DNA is TGTGCCAGCAGCCTTCAGGTATATAGCAATCAGCCCCAGCATTTT. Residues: CASSLQVYSNQPQHF. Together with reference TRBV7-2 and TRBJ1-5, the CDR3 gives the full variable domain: GAGVSQSPSNKVTEKGKDVELRCDPISGHTALYWYRQSLGQGLEFLIYFQGNSAPDKSGLPSDRFSAERTGGSVSTLTIQRTQQEDSAVYLCASSLQVYSNQPQHFGDGTRLSIL.

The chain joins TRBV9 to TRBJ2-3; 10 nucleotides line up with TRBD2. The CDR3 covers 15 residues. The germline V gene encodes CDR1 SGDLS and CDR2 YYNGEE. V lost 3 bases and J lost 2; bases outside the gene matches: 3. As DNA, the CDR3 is TGTGCCAGCAGCGCCGGACTAGCGGCCACAGATACGCAGTATTTT. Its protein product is CASSAGLAATDTQYF.

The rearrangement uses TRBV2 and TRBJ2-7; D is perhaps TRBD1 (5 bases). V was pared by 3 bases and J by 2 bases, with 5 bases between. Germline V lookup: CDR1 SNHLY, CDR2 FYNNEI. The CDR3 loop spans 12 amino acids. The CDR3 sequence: CASSETAYEQYV. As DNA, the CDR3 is TGTGCCAGCAGTGAGACAGCCTACGAGCAGTACGTC.